One T cell receptor (beta chain) is described in this entry. Its target antigen remains unknown. No much larger clone exists at a distance of one base, and base qualities are not known. The sample carries other DNA sequences with the same CDR3. This sample was included in a study of radiation and T cells in renal cell carcinoma (dated by TCRdb to 2020 to 2022). With respect to the entire study: In total, 50 to 60 samples, comprising around 25 tumors and roughly 27 peripheral blood samples, were subjected to TCR beta sequencing. The final blood draw took place at 4 weeks after radiation, the same time as nephrectomy. In the 53 samples combined, 4 million to 5 million unique CDR3 nucleotide sequences were found, encoding 2,658,974 unique CDR3 amino acid sequences.

What the time point label conveys for this sample: blood 4 weeks post-SBRT, at nephrectomy. Interpreted using the paper, the treatment or condition label stands for: 15 Gy SBRT to primary tumor, nephrectomy 4 weeks later. The samples were drawn from a clinical trial, where primary renal cell carcinomas were treated with 15 Gy of stereotactic body radiation therapy and then removed by nephrectomy 4 weeks afterward. To follow tumor-enriched clonotypes, peripheral blood was collected serially from radiation-treated patients at baseline and again at 2 weeks and 4 weeks after SBRT. All patients had renal cell carcinoma with clear cell pathology. Genomic DNA for TCR sequencing was prepared using the QIAamp DNA Blood Mini Kit (Qiagen). Samples were included in the analyses only if all quality control checks were passed. For this chain, trimming is 5 bases at the V end and 1 base at the J end, and the number of junction bases without a gene match is 1. The CDR3 measures 12 amino acids from cysteine to phenylalanine. Here the CDR3 DNA is all that survives: 36 bases in frame from base 1. The CDR1 and CDR2 encoded by the germline V gene are SQVTM and ANQGSEA.

Following the manufacturer's recommendations, the immunoSEQ kit was used to generate TCR beta libraries from genomic DNA. To prepare the libraries, a first multiplex PCR with proprietary primers was run, followed by a second PCR that added unique barcodes, and a bead cleanup was done after each round. A kit-provided positive control reaction and a negative control reaction were included in every sample batch. The final libraries were assessed on an Agilent 4200 TapeStation D1000 ScreenTape, pooled by volume, and quantified by qPCR. An Illumina NextSeq500 fitted with a MidOutput 150-cycle cartridge performed the sequencing, running 156 Read1 cycles and 15 Index1 cycles with the kit's custom primers. The pooled library was loaded at 1.0 pM, and approximately 18% PhiX control was spiked in. The paper's data handling went like this. The vendor-processed data were analyzed in R, and a clonotype was defined as all T cells that share the same CDR3 nucleotide sequence. In the clone abundance analyses, frequencies in each sample were normalized to that sample's 10,000 most abundant clones. Public T cell clones, which averaged fewer than five per sample, were excluded before analysis. Tumor-enriched and baseline blood-enriched clonotypes were defined by at least a 32-fold difference in abundance between compartments. A beta-binomial differential abundance model was used to identify clonotypes that expanded or contracted between blood time points. Similarity between tumor and blood repertoires was quantified using the Baroni-Urbani and Buser coefficient, and groups were compared with two-tailed Wilcoxon tests in R. Sourced from immuneACCESS, this table was stored by TCRdb with only in-frame sequences that have V and J called. A share of the clones is absent; for the studies checked, an unresolved V gene accounts for under half, and the remainder has no known explanation. The V and J calls and clone size are taken from that table; D and trimming were inferred from the DNA. The sample profile shows 150,000 to 200,000 clones; about nine tenths of them were found once. The top ten clonotypes cover approximately 11% of the sample.

Paper-wide results and their limitations: Blood repertoire dynamics were not followed beyond 4 weeks after treatment. In blood, the top tumor clonotypes increased from baseline to 2 weeks after radiation and then shrank by 4 weeks, which suggests a temporary expansion of tumor-resident clones. Effects of radiation dose or scheduling on the TCR repertoire could not be addressed with the single-armed trial design. No pretreatment tumor biopsies were available, so the baseline intratumoral presence of clonotypes could not be determined.

Specimen: blood, collected from a patient whose treatment included radiotherapy and nephrectomy. The chain employs TRBV29-1 and TRBJ2-5, and TRBD1 aligns with 7 junction nucleotides. This sequence originates from a woman between 50 and 59 years old with renal cell carcinoma. The DNA sequence is TGCAGCGTTAGGGACAGCCAAGAGACCCAGTACTTC. This encodes CSVRDSQETQYF.